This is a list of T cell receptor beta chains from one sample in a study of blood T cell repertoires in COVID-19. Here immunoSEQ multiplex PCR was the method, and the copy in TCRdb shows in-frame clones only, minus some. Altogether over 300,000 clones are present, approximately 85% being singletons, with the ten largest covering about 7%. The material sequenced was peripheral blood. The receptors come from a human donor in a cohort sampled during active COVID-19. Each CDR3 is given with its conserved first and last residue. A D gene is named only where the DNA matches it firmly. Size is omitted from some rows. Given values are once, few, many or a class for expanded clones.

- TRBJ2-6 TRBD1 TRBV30 TGTGCCTGGGACAGGGACTCTGGGGCCAACGTCCTGACTTTC CAWDRDSGANVLTF
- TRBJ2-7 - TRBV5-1 TGCGCCAGCAGCCTGGACCCAGTGTCCTCCTACGAGCAGTACTTC CASSLDPVSSYEQYF
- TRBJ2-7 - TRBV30 TGTGCCTGGAGTGTAACTCTAGGAAGGGGCGAGCAGTACTTC CAWSVTLGRGEQYF
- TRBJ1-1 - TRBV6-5 TGTGCCAGCAGTTACTCCAGGGAAGGGGACACTGAAGCTTTCTTT CASSYSREGDTEAFF
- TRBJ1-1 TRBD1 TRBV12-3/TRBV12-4 TGTGCCAGCAGTACTGACAGGGCGTCGGCTTTCTTT CASSTDRASAFF
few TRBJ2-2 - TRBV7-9 TGTGCCAGCAGCCCCACGGGCACCGGGGAGCTGTTTTTT CASSPTGTGELFF
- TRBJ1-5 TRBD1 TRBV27 TGTGCCAGCAGTTCCCAGACAGGGTCCACATATCAGCCCCAGCATTTT CASSSQTGSTYQPQHF
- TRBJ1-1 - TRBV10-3 TGTGCCTCCGGGGGTGGTATCACTGAAGCTTTCTTT CASGGGITEAFF
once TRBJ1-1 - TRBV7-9 TGTGCCAGCAGCCTGAATCAGGGAAACACTGAAGCTTTCTTT CASSLNQGNTEAFF
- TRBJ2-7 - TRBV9 TGTGCCAGCAGCGCCTCCCACCGAGGACAGTACTACGAGCAGTACTTC CASSASHRGQYYEQYF
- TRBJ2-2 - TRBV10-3 TGTGCCATCAGTGGACAGGCGAACACCGGGGAGCTGTTTTTT CAISGQANTGELFF
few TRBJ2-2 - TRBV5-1 TGCGCCAGCAGCTTGGGCGGCGGGGTCGGCACCGGGGAGCTGTTTTTT CASSLGGGVGTGELFF
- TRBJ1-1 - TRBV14 TGTGCCAGCAGCCAAGGTCGCTGGACAGTAAGGGGTGAAGCTTTCTTT CASSQGRWTVRGEAFF
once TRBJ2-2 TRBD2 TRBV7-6 TGTGCCAGCAGCTCGCGCGCGGCTAGCGGTACCGGGGAGCTGTTTTTT CASSSRAASGTGELFF
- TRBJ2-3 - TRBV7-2 TGTGCCAGCAGCCCTCTCGGACTGAACACAGATACGCAGTATTTT CASSPLGLNTDTQYF
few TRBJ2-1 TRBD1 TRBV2 TGTGCCAGCAGTACAGGGGAAGGATCCTACAATGAGCAGTTCTTC CASSTGEGSYNEQFF
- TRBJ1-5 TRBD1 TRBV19 TGTGCCAGTAGTCACCGGGACAGGGGGCACCAGCCCCAGCATTTT CASSHRDRGHQPQHF
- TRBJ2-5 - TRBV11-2 TGTGCCAGCAGCTTAGATATTGGGAGAGAGACCCAGTACTTC CASSLDIGRETQYF
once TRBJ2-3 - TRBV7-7 TGTGCCAGCAGCTTTGGAGGGGATGGTGATACGCAGTATTTT CASSFGGDGDTQYF
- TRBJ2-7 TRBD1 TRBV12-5 TGTGCTAGTACGACTTGGGACAGGGGGATTTACGAGCAGTACTTC CASTTWDRGIYEQYF
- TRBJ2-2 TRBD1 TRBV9 TGTGCCAGCAGCCAGCCGGGACAGGGTCCCGGGGAGCTGTTTTTT CASSQPGQGPGELFF
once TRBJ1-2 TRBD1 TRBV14 TGTGCCAGCAGCCAAGATGGCAGGGGGCCTAACTATGGCTACACCTTC CASSQDGRGPNYGYTF
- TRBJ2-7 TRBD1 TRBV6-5 TGTGCCAGCAGGAGACAGGGCCCCACCTACGAGCAGTACTTC CASRRQGPTYEQYF
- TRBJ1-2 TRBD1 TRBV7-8 TGTGCCAGCAGCTTTAACAGGGGGATCTATGGCTACACCTTC CASSFNRGIYGYTF
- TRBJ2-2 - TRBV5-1 TGCGCCAGCAGCGGGGGACTTCAGAACACCGGGGAGCTGTTTTTT CASSGGLQNTGELFF
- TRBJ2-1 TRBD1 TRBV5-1 TGCGCCAGCAGCTTAGGCACAGGGGGCAATGAGCAGTTCTTC CASSLGTGGNEQFF
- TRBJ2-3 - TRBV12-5 TGTGCTAGTGGTTTTGTCCTCGGTCGAGACCTAGGAGGTGGCACAGATACGCAGTATTTT CASGFVLGRDLGGGTDTQYF